This T cell receptor (beta chain) was found in a study of blood T cells in healthy people across ages. Points from the study as a whole: Naive CD4+ cells and diversity were both higher in long-lived donors than in aged donors. Diversity of TCR beta correlated strongly with naive T cell percentage. In older individuals, TCR beta diversity per million T cells was lower, falling roughly linearly with age.

This clonotype was recorded many times. The antigen remains undetermined. Per germline, CDR1 SGHAT and CDR2 FQNNGV. V shed 6 bases, J shed 7 bases, and the junction held 12 bases outside the gene matches. CDR3 length equals 15 residues. Healthy individuals of Caucasian origin from Russia, aged about 6 to 95, served as donors. Next came a second PCR, run for about 7 to 12 cycles, which used a sample-barcoded 5' primer along with a J-beta primer mix. MiXCR, applied by TCRdb to the 5' RACE reads, yields one record per CDR3 protein. The top ten hold approximately 14% of the sample, which has hundreds of thousands of distinct CDR3 sequences, around 31% seen once.

This TCR derives from a woman aged 80 or over in good health. The chain has TRBV11-2 and TRBJ2-3, with 8 bases identical to TRBD2. Sequenced material: blood. In nucleotides, the CDR3 is TGTGCCAGCAGTCCCCAGGGCGGGGGGCGGAATACGCAGTATTTT. As protein: CASSPQGGGRNTQYF.